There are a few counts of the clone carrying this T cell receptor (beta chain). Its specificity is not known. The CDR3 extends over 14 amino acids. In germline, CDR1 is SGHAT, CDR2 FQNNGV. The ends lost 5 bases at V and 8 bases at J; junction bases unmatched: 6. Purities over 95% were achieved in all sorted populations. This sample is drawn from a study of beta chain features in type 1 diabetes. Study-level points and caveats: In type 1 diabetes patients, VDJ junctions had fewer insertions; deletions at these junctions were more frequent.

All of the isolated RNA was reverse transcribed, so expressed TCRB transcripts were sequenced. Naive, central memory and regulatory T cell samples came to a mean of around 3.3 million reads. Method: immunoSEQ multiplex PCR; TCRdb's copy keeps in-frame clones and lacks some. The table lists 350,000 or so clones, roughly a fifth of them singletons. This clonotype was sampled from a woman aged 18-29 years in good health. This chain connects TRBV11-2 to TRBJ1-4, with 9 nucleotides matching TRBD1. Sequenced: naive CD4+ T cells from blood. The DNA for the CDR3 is TGTGCCAGCAGCCCGGGGACAGGGAGGGAAAAACTGTTTTTT. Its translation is CASSPGTGREKLFF.